These 10 T cell receptor beta chains share one sample of origin, sequenced in a study of PD-1 blockade in mismatch repair-deficient tumors. TCRdb keeps only in-frame clones here, not all; method: immunoSEQ multiplex PCR. The repertoire holds about 68,000 clones, with approximately 80% as singletons. Sequenced material: peripheral blood, taken 2 weeks after starting pembrolizumab. These receptors all stem from an adult with mismatch repair-deficient cancer.

The CDR3 reads CASSLYSVNTEAFF. The CDR3 coding sequence is TGTGCCAGCAGTTTATACTCGGTGAACACTGAAGCTTTCTTT. The J gene is TRBJ1-1, the V gene TRBV27, with D unresolved. The CDR3 length is 14 residues. V lost 1 base, J lost 0 bases, and 6 bases lay in between. Germline lookup yields CDR1 MNHEY and CDR2 SMNVEV (reference sequence).

CDR3 bases: TGTGCCACCAGCAGGCGGACAGAAGGGAACACTGAAGCTTTCTTT. Translated, it gives CATSRRTEGNTEAFF. The genes are TRBV15 and TRBJ1-1; a possible D gene is TRBD1 (6 bases). The CDR3 is made up of 15 amino acids. V was cut by 3 bases and J by 1 base, with 12 bases left in between. Germline CDR1 and CDR2: LNHNV and YYDKDF (reference sequence).

This sequence joins TRBV19 and TRBJ1-2, with D perhaps TRBD1 (6 bases). In germline, CDR1 is LNHDA, CDR2 SQIVND (reference sequence). The V gene lost 8 bases and the J gene lost 4 bases, with 17 bases spanning the gap. The CDR3 spans 14 residues. In nucleotides, the CDR3 is TGTGCCAGTCAAGGGACAACCTTAGTCTATGGCTACACCTTC. As protein: CASQGTTLVYGYTF.

This rearrangement joins TRBV2 to TRBJ1-5; 8 bases map to TRBD1. The V segment lost 5 bases and the J segment 7 bases; nucleotides outside the gene matches: 7. Germline-derived CDR1 and CDR2 are SNHLY and FYNNEI. This CDR3 spans 14 amino acids. CDR3 amino acids: CASSIRQGSQPQHF. In DNA, the CDR3 is TGTGCCAGCAGTATTCGACAGGGGAGCCAGCCCCAGCATTTT.

The chain carries TRBV7-2 and TRBJ2-7; tentative D call: TRBD2 (5 bases). Deletions cut 4 bases from V and 6 bases from J, with 10 bases between. The CDR3 runs 12 residues. Germline V CDR1 and CDR2: SGHTA, FQGNSA. The CDR3 is CASSSEGAEQYF. CDR3 DNA sequence: TGTGCCAGCAGCTCTGAGGGAGCCGAGCAGTACTTC.

The CDR3 DNA reads TGTGCCAGCAGCCCTCAGGTAGACAATGAGCAGTTCTTC. Translated: CASSPQVDNEQFF. The J gene is TRBJ2-1, the V gene TRBV7-8, with unresolved D. The CDR3 runs 13 residues. CDR1 is SGHVS and CDR2 is FQNEAQ in the germline V gene. V shed 5 bases and J shed 5 bases, with 10 bases lying between them.

This sequence joins TRBV7-3 and TRBJ1-1; no clear D gene. This CDR3 is built from 13 residues. Germline V CDR1 and CDR2: SGHTA, FQGTGA. V lost 3 bases and J 5 bases, leaving 10 bases between the germline ends. The CDR3 nucleotides are TGTGCCAGCAGCTTCGGGGAGTCAACTGAAGCTTTCTTT. Its translation is CASSFGESTEAFF.

This chain uses TRBV7-9 with TRBJ2-5; the match to TRBD2 covers 11 bases. Germline V gene sequence: CDR1 SEHNR, CDR2 FQNEAQ (reference sequence). This CDR3 contains 14 residues. V shed 4 bases and J 14 bases; nucleotides not matched to a gene: 12. This chain's CDR3 is CASSSTSSLAGVYF. CDR3 bases: TGTGCCAGCAGCTCCACCTCCTCACTAGCGGGAGTTTACTTC.

The chain combines TRBV29-1 with TRBJ1-2; TRBD1 aligns across 8 bases. In germline, CDR1 is SQVTM, CDR2 ANQGSEA. This CDR3 is built from 11 residues. V shed 4 bases and J 8 bases; nucleotides not matched to a gene: 3. This chain's CDR3 is CSVGRQGGYTF. In nucleotides, the CDR3 is TGCAGCGTTGGACGACAGGGGGGCTACACCTTC.

This chain connects TRBV5-4 to TRBJ1-2; 8 bases line up with TRBD1. The CDR3 is 15 amino acids. Germline CDR1 SGHNT, CDR2 YYREEE (reference sequence). Losses at the gene ends were 0 bases for V and 4 bases for J; bases not matched to a gene: 5. The CDR3 is CASSLARTGSYGYTF. DNA of the CDR3: TGTGCCAGCAGCTTGGCCCGGACAGGGAGCTATGGCTACACCTTC.